The 18 T cell receptor beta chains below come from one sample, sequenced in a study of T cell clonality in common variable immunodeficiency. Study-level findings and limits: Common variable immunodeficiency TCR beta sequences reportedly had fewer deletions and N-nucleotide insertions.

Assay used: immunoSEQ multiplex PCR; TCRdb lists only in-frame clones, some missing. The profile covers approximately 20,000 clones, none occurring a single time. What these receptors recognize is not known. Sample: peripheral blood mononuclear cells. All receptors come from a human donor with common variable immunodeficiency.

This clone appeared many times. The read terminates 3 residues before the CDR3 end, so the remaining end is supplied by the germline J gene. This rearrangement joins TRBV27 to TRBJ2-7; 11 nucleotides agree with TRBD2. CDR3 length: 15 residues. J was trimmed by 3 bases and V by 3 bases; bases with no gene match: 4. Germline CDR1 MNHEY, CDR2 SMNVEV (reference sequence). Partial CDR3 DNA: TGTGCCAGCAGTTTCAAGACTAGCGGGATCTACGAG. It yields the protein CASSFKTSGIYE. The full CDR3 reads CASSFKTSGIYEQYF.

This clone has a count of ten or more. Read sequence stops 3 residues before the CDR3 end, and the germline J gene provides the missing end. This rearrangement joins TRBV14 to TRBJ2-2; the match to TRBD1 covers 8 bases. J was trimmed by 7 bases and V by 6 bases; bases with no gene match: 7. CDR3 size: 14 residues. Germline loops: CDR1 SGHDN, CDR2 FVKESK. CDR3 region: CASRSQGAFGELFF. Partial CDR3 DNA: TGTGCCAGCAGGAGCCAGGGGGCTTTCGGGGAG.

This clone was detected many times. The CDR3 extends 3 residues past the end of the read, so its final part is completed from the germline J gene. V usage is TRBV7-9 and J usage is TRBJ2-3; 7 bases fit TRBD1. V trimming: 5 bases; J trimming: 4 bases; junction bases outside the gene matches: 9. The CDR3 contains 15 residues. The germline V gene encodes CDR1 SEHNR and CDR2 FQNEAQ (reference sequence). Incomplete CDR3 DNA: TGTGCCAGCAGCCCACAGGGGTCATGGGCAGATACG. It specifies CASSPQGSWADT. The entire CDR3 sequence reads CASSPQGSWADTQYF.

This clone was counted ten times or more. The read is 3 residues too short to cover the CDR3 end, so that end is filled in from the germline J gene. The chain carries TRBV5-4 and TRBJ2-1; 10 bases fit TRBD2. This CDR3 has 16 residues. The V and J ends lost 0 bases and 7 bases, in that order; junction bases with no gene match: 7. Per germline, CDR1 SGHNT and CDR2 YYREEE (reference sequence). CDR3 in amino acids: CASSLGAGGPQNEQFF. Partial CDR3 DNA: TGTGCCAGCAGCTTGGGAGCGGGAGGGCCTCAAAATGAG.

This clone was detected many times. The read comes to an end 3 residues before the CDR3 does, leaving the germline J gene to fill in the end. The chain couples TRBV2 to TRBJ2-3; D gene uncertain. There are 12 residues in the CDR3. V was trimmed by 4 bases and J by 6 bases, leaving 8 bases between them. The V gene's germline CDR1 is SNHLY and CDR2 FYNNEI. The CDR3 bases that were read are TGTGCCAGCAGTGTTCAAGGGGATACG. This sequence encodes CASSVQGDT. The entire CDR3 protein is CASSVQGDTQYF.

This clone appeared many times. Read coverage stops 3 residues before the CDR3 terminus; the germline J gene supplies the remainder. The genes are TRBV28 and TRBJ2-2, with no clear D. Trimming removed 2 bases from V and 1 base from J, with 5 bases in between. The germline V gene encodes CDR1 MDHEN and CDR2 SYDVKM. CDR3 length: 14 residues. The CDR3 here is CASSLVRNTGELFF. The covered CDR3 bases are TGTGCCAGCAGTTTAGTTCGGAACACCGGGGAG. The variable domain in full, completed from reference TRBV28 and TRBJ2-2, reads DVKVTQSSRYLVKRTGEKVFLECVQDMDHENMFWYRQDPGLGLRLIYFSYDVKMKEKGDIPEGYSVSREKKERFSLILESASTNQTSMYLCASSLVRNTGELFFGEGSRLTVL.

Ten or more counts support this clone. Read data end 3 residues before the CDR3 end; the end is taken from the germline J gene. The chain employs TRBV19 and TRBJ1-1; the D is unclear. This CDR3 has 13 amino acids. Trimming shortened V by 5 bases and J by 2 bases, and 9 bases separated the two germline ends. Germline CDR1 is LNHDA and CDR2 is SQIVND (reference sequence). This CDR3 reads CASSFQANTEAFF. The covered CDR3 bases are TGTGCCAGTAGTTTCCAGGCTAACACTGAA.

Ten or more counts support this clone. The read terminates 3 residues ahead of where the CDR3 ends, so the germline J gene completes it. The J gene is TRBJ1-2, the V gene TRBV20-1; 8 nucleotides align to TRBD1. The ends lost 5 bases at V and 4 bases at J; junction bases unmatched: 9. CDR1 is DFQATT and CDR2 is SNEGSKA in the germline V gene (reference sequence). The CDR3 totals 14 residues. CDR3 residues: CSASGQGGVYGYTF. CDR3 bases read: TGCAGTGCTTCCGGACAGGGTGGGGTCTATGGC.

The sample holds many counts of this clone. The sequenced fragment ends 3 residues before the CDR3 boundary, so the rest is inferred from the germline J gene. The rearrangement links TRBV2 to TRBJ1-1; D perhaps matches TRBD1 (5 bases). The V end was cut by 5 bases, the J end by 2 bases, with 9 bases between. The length of the CDR3 is 13 residues. Germline loops: CDR1 SNHLY, CDR2 FYNNEI. CDR3 sequence: CASSRDFNTEAFF. The part of the CDR3 DNA that was read is TGTGCCAGCAGTAGGGACTTTAACACTGAA. Variable domain in full (rest from reference TRBV2 and TRBJ1-1): EPEVTQTPSHQVTQMGQEVILRCVPISNHLYFYWYRQILGQKVEFLVSFYNNEISEKSEIFDDQFSVERPDGSNFTLKIRSTKLEDSAMYFCASSRDFNTEAFFGQGTRLTVV.

This clone showed up many times. Read sequence stops 3 residues before the CDR3 end, and the germline J gene provides the missing end. The chain recombines TRBV29-1 with TRBJ2-7, with 9 bases matching TRBD1. The germline V gene has CDR1 SQVTM and CDR2 ANQGSEA. The CDR3 contains 14 residues. V lost 7 bases, J lost 2 bases, and 9 bases stayed unmatched. Here the CDR3 reads CSAGGGTGTYEQYF. The sequenced part of the CDR3 DNA is TGCAGCGCTGGGGGGGGGACAGGGACCTACGAG.

This clone has ten or more counts. The CDR3 reads CSVRVPDGEKLFF. Partial CDR3 DNA: TGCAGCGTTCGCGTCCCTGATGGTGAAAAA. The rearrangement joins TRBV29-1 to TRBJ1-4; D call uncertain. Read coverage stops 3 residues before the CDR3 terminus; the germline J gene supplies the remainder. Trimming removed 5 bases at V and 7 bases at J, with 14 bases between. The CDR3 spans 13 residues. Germline CDR1 SQVTM, CDR2 ANQGSEA.

This clone was seen many times. The read halts 3 residues ahead of the CDR3 end, with the missing end drawn from the germline J gene. J is TRBJ1-1 and V is TRBV29-1; 7 bases align to TRBD1. J lost 0 bases, V lost 1 base, and 5 bases had no gene match. The CDR3 length is 15 residues. The germline gives CDR1 SQVTM, CDR2 ANQGSEA. The CDR3 loop reads CSVEGDREMNTEAFF. Incomplete CDR3 DNA: TGCAGCGTTGAAGGGGACAGAGAAATGAACACTGAA. The whole variable domain, remainder taken from reference TRBV29-1 and TRBJ1-1, is SAVISQKPSRDICQRGTSLTIQCQVDSQVTMMFWYRQQPGQSLTLIATANQGSEATYESGFVIDKFPISRPNLTFSTLTVSNMSPEDSSIYLCSVEGDREMNTEAFFGQGTRLTVV.

This clone was counted only a few times. The read is 3 residues too short to cover the CDR3 end, so that end is filled in from the germline J gene. The chain joins TRBV7-2 to TRBJ2-1, with TRBD2 matching over 7 bases. Germline V gives CDR1 SGHTA, CDR2 FQGNSA. Trimming took 5 bases from V and 7 from J; bases not matched to a gene: 2. This CDR3 region has 12 residues. CDR3 residues: CASSPAGNEQFF. CDR3 DNA, as far as it was read: TGTGCCAGCAGCCCAGCGGGAAATGAG.

The table lists this clone with many counts. The sequenced fragment ends 3 residues before the CDR3 boundary, so the rest is inferred from the germline J gene. The V and J genes are TRBV10-3 and TRBJ2-1, with a tentative D call TRBD1 (6 bases). The CDR3 extends over 15 amino acids. Between the trimmed V and J ends, which lost 5 bases and 0 bases, there was a span of 11 bases. Germline V CDR1 and CDR2: ENHRY, SYGVKD. The part of the CDR3 DNA that was read is TGTGCCATCAGTTCTCAGGGGAGCTCCTACAATGAG. Protein product: CAISSQGSSYNE. The CDR3 in its entirety is CAISSQGSSYNEQFF.

This clone was recorded many times. Sequencing ends 3 residues short of the CDR3 end; the germline J gene provides the rest. This chain uses TRBV20-1 with TRBJ2-5; the match to TRBD1 covers 9 bases. Per the germline V gene, CDR1 is DFQATT and CDR2 is SNEGSKA (reference sequence). Losses at the gene ends were 7 bases for V and 6 bases for J; bases not matched to a gene: 6. The CDR3 is 12 amino acids. The sequenced CDR3 bases are TGCAGTGTTCCGGGACAGGGTCAGACC. Amino acid sequence: CSVPGQGQT. In full, the CDR3 reads CSVPGQGQTQYF.

About this clone itself: This sequence may be a read error, since a much larger clone differs from it by one base. The read ends 3 residues shy of where the CDR3 ends; the end is completed using the germline J gene. The chain couples TRBV2 to TRBJ1-1; 8 bases map to TRBD1. The CDR3 covers 13 residues. Losses at the gene ends were 6 bases for V and 4 bases for J; bases not matched to a gene: 4. Germline values: CDR1 SNHLY, CDR2 FYNNEI. CDR3 residues: CASRAQGGTEAFF. The part of the CDR3 DNA that was read is TGTGCCAGCAGGGCACAGGGGGGCACTGAA.

As to this clone: With the read ending 3 residues before the CDR3 end, the germline J gene is used to fill in that end. The chain has TRBV19 and TRBJ1-5; 10 bases fit TRBD1. The CDR3 contains 16 residues. The V gene's germline CDR1 is LNHDA and CDR2 SQIVND (reference sequence). V lost 1 base to trimming and J lost 7 bases; unmatched junction nucleotides: 7. The DNA read from the CDR3 is TGTGCCAGTAGTATAGCCCGGACAGGGGGAGACCAGCCC. Its protein product is CASSIARTGGDQP. The whole CDR3 region reads CASSIARTGGDQPQHF.

This clone has at least ten counts. The read comes to an end 3 residues before the CDR3 does, leaving the germline J gene to fill in the end. The rearrangement uses TRBV19 and TRBJ1-1; 10 bases line up with TRBD1. Germline values: CDR1 LNHDA, CDR2 SQIVND (reference sequence). Trimming at V came to 4 bases and at J to 0 bases, leaving 11 bases not matched to a gene. The CDR3 consists of 18 residues. The CDR3 region is CASSRGRDRGVMNTEAFF. Partial CDR3 DNA: TGTGCCAGTAGTAGGGGCCGGGACAGGGGCGTCATGAACACTGAA. Full variable domain (rest looked up from reference TRBV19 and TRBJ1-1): DGGITQSPKYLFRKEGQNVTLSCEQNLNHDAMYWYRQDPGQGLRLIYYSQIVNDFQKGDIAEGYSVSREKKESFPLTVTSAQKNPTAFYLCASSRGRDRGVMNTEAFFGQGTRLTVV.